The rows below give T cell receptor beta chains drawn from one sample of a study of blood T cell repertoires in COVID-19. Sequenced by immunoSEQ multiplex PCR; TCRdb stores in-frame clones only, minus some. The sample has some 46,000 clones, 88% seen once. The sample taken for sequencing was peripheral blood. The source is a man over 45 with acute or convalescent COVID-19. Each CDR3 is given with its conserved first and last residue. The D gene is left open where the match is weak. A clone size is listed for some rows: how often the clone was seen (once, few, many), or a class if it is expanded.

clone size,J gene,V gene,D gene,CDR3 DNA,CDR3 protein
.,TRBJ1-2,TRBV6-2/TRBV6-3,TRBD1,TGTGCCAGCAGCGGATCGGCGACAGGGAGGGGCTACACCTTC,CASSGSATGRGYTF
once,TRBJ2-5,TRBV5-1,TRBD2,TGCGCCAGCAGCTCCCTAGCGGGGGGGCGTCAAGAGACCCAGTACTTC,CASSSLAGGRQETQYF
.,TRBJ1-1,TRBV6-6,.,TGTGCCAGCAGCTCTCAGGTGGATACTGAAGCTTTCTTT,CASSSQVDTEAFF
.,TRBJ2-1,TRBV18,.,TGTGCCAGCTCACCACCCCAGCGGTCCTACAATGAGCAGTTCTTC,CASSPPQRSYNEQFF
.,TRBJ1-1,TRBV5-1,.,TGCGCCACCTCCGATGACAGGCCGAACACTGAAGCTTTCTTT,CATSDDRPNTEAFF
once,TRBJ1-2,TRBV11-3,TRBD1,TGTGCCAACCGGGACAGAGGCTACACCTTC,CANRDRGYTF
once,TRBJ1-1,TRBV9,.,TGTGCCAGCAGCGTAGTGGGCCAGTTGGGCACTGAAGCTTTCTTT,CASSVVGQLGTEAFF
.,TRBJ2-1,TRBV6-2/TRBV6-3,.,TGTGCCAGCAGTTCTAGGCCGCATGAGCAGTTCTTC,CASSSRPHEQFF
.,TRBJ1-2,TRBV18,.,TGTGCCAGCTCACCGGGGGGTGGTGACTATGGCTACACCTTC,CASSPGGGDYGYTF
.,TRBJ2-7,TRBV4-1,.,TGCGCCAGCAGCCGCTCCCCTACTCACTACGAGCAGTACTTC,CASSRSPTHYEQYF
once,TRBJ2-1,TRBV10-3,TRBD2,TGTGCCATCAGGGGTGGACTAGCGGAGGACAATGAGCAGTTCTTC,CAIRGGLAEDNEQFF
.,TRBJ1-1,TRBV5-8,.,TGTGCCAGCAGCTCGAATCCTAAGAACACTGAAGCTTTCTTT,CASSSNPKNTEAFF
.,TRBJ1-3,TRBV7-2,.,TGTGCCAGCACGGCGAGGAGCTCTGGAAACACCATATATTTT,CASTARSSGNTIYF
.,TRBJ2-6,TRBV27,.,TGTGCCAGCAGTTTACTCCAGGCGGGTAGTGCTGGGGCCAACGTCCTGACTTTC,CASSLLQAGSAGANVLTF
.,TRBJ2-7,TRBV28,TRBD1,TGTGCCAGCAGACCAACAGGGGGCAAGAACTACGAGCAGTACTTC,CASRPTGGKNYEQYF
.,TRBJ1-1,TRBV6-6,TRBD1,TGTGCCAGCAGTACTACGACAGGGGGCGTTGGGACTGAAGCTTTCTTT,CASSTTTGGVGTEAFF
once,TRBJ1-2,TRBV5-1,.,TGCGCCAGCAGCTTGGACATCCTGTCTGGCTACACCTTC,CASSLDILSGYTF
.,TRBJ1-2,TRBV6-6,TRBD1,TGTGCCAGCAGTACTTTTGACAGGGTAGATGGCTACACCTTC,CASSTFDRVDGYTF
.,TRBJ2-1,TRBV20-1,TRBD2,TGCAGTGCTAGTAAACCGGGACTAGGCAATGAGCAGTTCTTC,CSASKPGLGNEQFF
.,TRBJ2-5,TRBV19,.,TGTGCCAGTAGTTTCGACAGGTCGAGGGAGACCCAGTACTTC,CASSFDRSRETQYF
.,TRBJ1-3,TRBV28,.,TGTGCCAGCAGTAACACCGGGTCTGGAAACACCATATATTTT,CASSNTGSGNTIYF
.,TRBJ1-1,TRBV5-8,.,TGTGCCAGCAGCTTGGGTTCGCTAGGCACCGTGAACACTGAAGCTTTCTTT,CASSLGSLGTVNTEAFF
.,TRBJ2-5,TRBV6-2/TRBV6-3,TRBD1,TGTGCCAGCAGTTACTCCGACAGGGATCATGAGACCCAGTACTTC,CASSYSDRDHETQYF
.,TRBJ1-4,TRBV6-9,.,TGTGCCAGCAGGGGGGGGCCGGATGAAAAACTGTTTTTT,CASRGGPDEKLFF
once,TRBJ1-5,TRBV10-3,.,TGTGCCATCAGTGAGTCAGGGGGTCAGCCCCAGCATTTT,CAISESGGQPQHF
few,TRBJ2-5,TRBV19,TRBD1,TGTGCCAGTAGTAACGGCAGGGGGCTACAAGAGACCCAGTACTTC,CASSNGRGLQETQYF
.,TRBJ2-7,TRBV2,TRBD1,TGTGCCAGCAGGATCCCCGGGACAGGGGGCGTCCATATCTACGAGCAGTACTTC,CASRIPGTGGVHIYEQYF
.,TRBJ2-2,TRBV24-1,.,TGTGCCACCAGTGATGGGGACTTACCAACCGGGGAGCTGTTTTTT,CATSDGDLPTGELFF
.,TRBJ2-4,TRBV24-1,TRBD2,TGTGCCACCAGTGAAGGCGGGACTAGCGGGGTTCAGTACTTC,CATSEGGTSGVQYF
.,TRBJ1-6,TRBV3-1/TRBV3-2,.,TGTGCCAGCAGCCAAGATTGGAGGGATCGGACGAATTCACCCCTCCACTTT,CASSQDWRDRTNSPLHF
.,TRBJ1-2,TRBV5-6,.,TGTGCCAGCAGTCCGGGGTTCGGAGGCTATGGCTACACCTTC,CASSPGFGGYGYTF
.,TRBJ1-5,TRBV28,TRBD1,TGTGCCAGCAGTTTCCCGGGACAGCTTAGCAATCAGCCCCAGCATTTT,CASSFPGQLSNQPQHF
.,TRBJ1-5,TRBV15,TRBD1,TGTGCCACCGGGGACAGGGGGCGTCAGCCCCAGCATTTT,CATGDRGRQPQHF
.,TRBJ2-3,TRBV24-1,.,TGTGCCACCAGTGATTTTGCTAGCCAGAGCACAGATACGCAGTATTTT,CATSDFASQSTDTQYF
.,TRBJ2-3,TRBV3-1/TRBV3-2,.,TGTGCCAGCAGCCAAGCGCGGGGCTACACAGATACGCAGTATTTT,CASSQARGYTDTQYF
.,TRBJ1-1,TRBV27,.,TGTGCCAGCAGACCCTCGGCGGGGCGAGGTGAAGCTTTCTTT,CASRPSAGRGEAFF
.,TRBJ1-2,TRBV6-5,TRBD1,TGTGCCAGCAGTTACTTACAGGGGGCAGGCTATGGCTACACCTTC,CASSYLQGAGYGYTF
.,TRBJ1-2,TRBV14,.,TGTGCCAGCAGCCTTTTTCCGGAGGAAAGCTACACCTTC,CASSLFPEESYTF
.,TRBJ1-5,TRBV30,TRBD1,TGTGCCTGGAGTCCCCGGACAGGCAGGGGCAATCAGCCCCAGCATTTT,CAWSPRTGRGNQPQHF
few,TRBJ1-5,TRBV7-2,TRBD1,TGTGCCAGCTCTTTCTCAGGGACAGGACGTGGTCAGCCCCAGCATTTT,CASSFSGTGRGQPQHF
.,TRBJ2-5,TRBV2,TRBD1,TGTGCCACCCGCCCCGGGACAGTCAAAGAGACCCAGTACTTC,CATRPGTVKETQYF
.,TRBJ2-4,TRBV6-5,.,TGTGCCAGCAGTCCAGGGTCGCCCGTTAAAAACATTCAGTACTTC,CASSPGSPVKNIQYF